These 5 T cell receptor beta chains were all obtained from the same sample, sequenced in a study of OX40 agonist ivuxolimab in advanced cancers. Using immunoSEQ multiplex PCR, the repertoire was profiled, and TCRdb retains in-frame clones only, with some absent. The sample has 89,000 or so clones, 91% seen once. Sequenced here: CD4+ or CD8+ T cells sorted from blood, sampled in a trial of the OX40 agonist ivuxolimab. The source is an adult with an advanced solid tumor such as melanoma, head and neck, liver or kidney cancer.

The V and J genes are TRBV4-3 and TRBJ1-4; 8 bases are a match to TRBD1. Germline values: CDR1 LGHNA, CDR2 YSLEER. The junction had 8 bases not matched to a gene; V was cut back by 0 bases and J by 8 bases. The CDR3 is 16 residues long. The CDR3 sequence is CASSQEGQGGREKLFF. CDR3 nucleotide sequence: TGCGCCAGCAGCCAAGAAGGACAGGGTGGTAGGGAAAAACTGTTTTTT.

V and J are TRBV19 and TRBJ2-3, with a possible D match to TRBD1 (6 bases). Per the germline V gene, CDR1 is LNHDA and CDR2 is SQIVND (reference sequence). This CDR3 has 14 amino acids. V lost 8 bases and J 0 bases, leaving 12 bases between the germline ends. For the CDR3, the DNA is TGTGCCAGTCTTGACAGGTCGAGCACAGATACGCAGTATTTT. It specifies CASLDRSSTDTQYF. The complete variable domain, with remaining parts taken from reference TRBV19 and TRBJ2-3, reads DGGITQSPKYLFRKEGQNVTLSCEQNLNHDAMYWYRQDPGQGLRLIYYSQIVNDFQKGDIAEGYSVSREKKESFPLTVTSAQKNPTAFYLCASLDRSSTDTQYFGPGTRLTVL.

To note about this clone: Other DNA sequences in the sample encode the same CDR3. This CDR3 reads CASSLQGGSYEQYF. CDR3 in DNA: TGTGCCAGCAGTTTACAGGGGGGATCGTACGAGCAGTACTTC. The chain carries TRBV28 and TRBJ2-7; maybe TRBD1 (7 bases). Germline CDR1 MDHEN, CDR2 SYDVKM. This CDR3 region has 14 residues. The V end was cut by 2 bases, the J end by 4 bases, with 12 bases between.

This chain links TRBV28 with TRBJ1-5, with D uncertain. The V gene lost 7 bases and the J gene lost 4 bases, with 14 bases spanning the gap. This CDR3 is 14 amino acids long. Germline V gene data show CDR1 as MDHEN and CDR2 as SYDVKM. CDR3 DNA: TGTGCCAGCACTAACACCGAAAGAAATCAGCCCCAGCATTTT. Protein: CASTNTERNQPQHF.

The chain employs TRBV4-1 and TRBJ2-3; possibly TRBD1 or TRBD2 for D (5 bases each). CDR1 and CDR2 (germline): MGHRA, YSYEKL. V was clipped by 0 bases and J by 0 bases, with 16 bases between them. The CDR3 totals 18 residues. CDR3 nucleotide sequence: TGCGCCAGCAGCCAAGATGCAGGGAGTGATAAGAGCACAGATACGCAGTATTTT. Its translation is CASSQDAGSDKSTDTQYF.